Below are 6 T cell receptor beta chains sequenced from a single sample in a study of human T cells and chemical hapten exposure. TCRdb redid the calling of the RACE reads with MiXCR, one entry per CDR3 protein. The repertoire holds roughly 380,000 distinct CDR3 sequences, with 5.1% as singletons. Indicated time point: pre-sensitization, week 0. Treatment of the sample: therapeutic diphenylcyclopropenone sensitization with weekly scalp DPC. The source material was whole blood, sampled in connection with sensitization to the hapten diphenylcyclopropenone (DPC). The receptors originated from a woman aged 45-60 years with alopecia areata. Some clones in this sample may be carry-over from other donors' samples.

V is TRBV12-3 or TRBV12-4 and J is TRBJ2-1; unclear D gene. V was pared by 3 bases and J by 5 bases, with 5 bases between. The CDR3 covers 12 residues. CDR3 loop: CASSFANNEQFF. The CDR3 DNA follows: TGTGCCAGCAGTTTCGCAAACAATGAGCAGTTCTTC.

This clonotype was counted at least ten times. This chain links TRBV11-2 with TRBJ2-7; TRBD2 matches 7 bases. Germline V gene lookup returns CDR1 SGHAT and CDR2 FQNNGV. V shed 6 bases and J 7 bases; nucleotides not matched to a gene: 12. There are 14 residues in the CDR3. The CDR3 DNA reads as TGTGCCAGCAGTTACCCCGGGACTACGGCGGAGCAGTACTTC. It codes for CASSYPGTTAEQYF.

The CDR3 DNA reads as TGTGCCAGCAGTTGGGGGGTTTCGGGCAATCAGCCCCAGCATTTT. Translated: CASSWGVSGNQPQHF. The chain is built from TRBV12-3 or TRBV12-4 and TRBJ1-5; D may be TRBD1 (5 bases). The CDR3 totals 15 residues. Trimming shortened V by 4 bases and J by 2 bases, and 12 bases separated the two germline ends.

For the CDR3, the DNA is TGTGCCAGCAGCCACAATAATTCACCCCTCCACTTT. It specifies CASSHNNSPLHF. The chain has TRBV12-3 or TRBV12-4 and TRBJ1-6; no clear D gene. V was pared by 6 bases and J by 5 bases, with 5 bases between. The CDR3 sequence is 12 residues long.

A few counts support this clonotype. The V and J genes are TRBV29-1 and TRBJ2-3; 8 positions agree with TRBD1. V shed 5 bases, J shed 1 base, and the junction held 11 bases outside the gene matches. This CDR3 spans 16 amino acids. Germline loops: CDR1 SQVTM, CDR2 ANQGSEA. The CDR3 spells CSVRPGRGPRTDTQYF. In nucleotides, the CDR3 is TGCAGCGTTCGTCCCGGCAGGGGGCCTCGCACAGATACGCAGTATTTT.

The chain uses TRBV5-1 and TRBJ1-4, with D perhaps matching TRBD1 (5 bases). The ends were cut back, 0 bases at V and 6 bases at J, with 12 bases in the middle. This CDR3 spans 15 amino acids. The germline V gene has CDR1 SGHRS and CDR2 YFSETQ. The CDR3 DNA follows: TGCGCCAGCAGCTTGGCCCCAGCGGGGGATGAAAAACTGTTTTTT. This encodes CASSLAPAGDEKLFF.